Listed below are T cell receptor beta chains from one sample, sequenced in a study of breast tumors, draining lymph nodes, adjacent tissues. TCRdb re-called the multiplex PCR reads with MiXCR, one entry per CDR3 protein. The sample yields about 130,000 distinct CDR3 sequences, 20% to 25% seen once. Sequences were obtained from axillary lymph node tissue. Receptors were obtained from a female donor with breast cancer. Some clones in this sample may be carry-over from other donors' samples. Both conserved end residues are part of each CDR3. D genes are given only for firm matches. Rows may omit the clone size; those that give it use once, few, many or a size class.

TGTGCCAGCACCATAAGTCCGACTAGCGGGTCCCCGCGGGAGCTGTTTTTT,CASTISPTSGSPRELFF,TRBV6-6,TRBJ2-2,-,TRBD2
TGTGCCAGCAGCCCTACGCTAGGAGGTCAGCCCCAGCATTTT,CASSPTLGGQPQHF,TRBV3-1,TRBJ1-5,few,-
TGTGCCAGCAGTGAAGGGCTAGCGGGAGGTTTAGGTACGCAGTATTTT,CASSEGLAGGLGTQYF,TRBV2,TRBJ2-3,many,TRBD2
TGTGCCAGCAGTTACGGTACCGCGGCGGGTAGCGGGAGGAACGAGCAGTACTTC,CASSYGTAAGSGRNEQYF,TRBV6-6,TRBJ2-7,many,TRBD2
TGTGCCAGCTCACCCTCAGGGGTTGTAGTAGGTCAGCGCCAGCATTTT,CASSPSGVVVGQRQHF,TRBV18,TRBJ1-5,-,-
TGTGCCAGCAGCGTAGCCGGGACTAGCGGAACCTACGAGCAGTACTTC,CASSVAGTSGTYEQYF,TRBV5-5,TRBJ2-7,many,TRBD2
TGTGCCAGCAGCCAGGGACTAGCGGCCTACAATGAGCAGCTCTTC,CASSQGLAAYNEQLF,TRBV3-1,TRBJ2-1,-,TRBD2
TGTGCCATCAGTGAGTCGAGGACTAGCGGGAGTTTTGAGCAGTTCTTC,CAISESRTSGSFEQFF,TRBV10-3,TRBJ2-1,many,TRBD2
TGTGCCAGCAGCACCTCTAGGGATTCCTACGAGCAGTACTTC,CASSTSRDSYEQYF,TRBV7-6,TRBJ2-7,many,-
TGTGCCAGTAGTATGACGGCGGGGGCATCCTACGAGCAGTACTTC,CASSMTAGASYEQYF,TRBV19,TRBJ2-7,many,-
TGTGCCAGCAGTTTATCTTTGACAGGGTATAGCTACACCTTC,CASSLSLTGYSYTF,TRBV28,TRBJ1-2,few,TRBD1
TGTGCCACCGCCCGGGGGAGATCTTACGAGCAGTACTTC,CATARGRSYEQYF,TRBV7-2,TRBJ2-7,many,-
TGTGCCAGCAGTCCGGGACCAAAACCCTACGAGCAGTACTTC,CASSPGPKPYEQYF,TRBV28,TRBJ2-7,many,-
TGTGCCAGCAGTGAAACCCCAGGGGGTGGTAGAGAGACCCAGTACTTC,CASSETPGGGRETQYF,TRBV6-5,TRBJ2-5,few,TRBD1
TGTGCCAGCAGCTACCTCCTGGCGGGAGGTCCCTACGAGCAGTACTTC,CASSYLLAGGPYEQYF,TRBV6-2/TRBV6-3,TRBJ2-7,many,TRBD2
TGCGCCAGCAGCCAAGATGCAGCAGCCTACGAGCAGTACTTC,CASSQDAAAYEQYF,TRBV4-1,TRBJ2-7,many,-
TGTGCCAGCAGTGAGGTGGGATTCAGCTCCTACGAGCAGTACTTC,CASSEVGFSSYEQYF,TRBV2,TRBJ2-7,many,-
TGTGCCAGCAGCTTTCGAGGCGGGGAGCTGTTTTTT,CASSFRGGELFF,TRBV7-2,TRBJ2-2,many,-
TGTGCCAGTAGTATAGATAAAGGGACAGTTCCCGGGGAGCTGTTTTTT,CASSIDKGTVPGELFF,TRBV19,TRBJ2-2,many,TRBD1
TGTGCCGGCAGTTTGATTAGCGGGAGAGGGACCGGGGAGCTGTTTTTT,CAGSLISGRGTGELFF,TRBV12-3/TRBV12-4,TRBJ2-2,-,TRBD2
TGCGCCAGCAGCTTCTCGGGACAGAAGGGGCTGTTTTTT,CASSFSGQKGLFF,TRBV5-1,TRBJ2-2,many,TRBD1
TGTGCCAGCAGCTTAACGACAGGGGCCTACGAGCAGTACTTC,CASSLTTGAYEQYF,TRBV7-2,TRBJ2-7,many,TRBD1
TGTGCCAGTAGTATAGCTGGGGTCGGAAACACCATATATTTT,CASSIAGVGNTIYF,TRBV19,TRBJ1-3,few,-
TGTGCCAGCAGCCATAACAGTGCCCCGGAGCAGTACTTC,CASSHNSAPEQYF,TRBV3-1,TRBJ2-7,many,-
TGTGCCAGCAGTGAAGTGCAGGGAAGCGGGGAGCTGTTTTTT,CASSEVQGSGELFF,TRBV6-1,TRBJ2-2,few,-
TGTGCCAGCAGCTTAGCTCTAGCGGGGTTCACAGATACGCAGTATTTT,CASSLALAGFTDTQYF,TRBV7-8,TRBJ2-3,many,TRBD2
TGTGCCAGCAATGCAGGCTCGAACACCATATATTTT,CASNAGSNTIYF,TRBV28,TRBJ1-3,few,-
TGTGCCAGCAGTTTCTTGGGGGGGAGTTCACCCCTCCACTTT,CASSFLGGSSPLHF,TRBV28,TRBJ1-6,many,-
TGCAGTGCTAGAGATAGTACCGGGACTAAGAGCTCCTACGAGCAGTACTTC,CSARDSTGTKSSYEQYF,TRBV20-1,TRBJ2-7,many,TRBD2
TGTGCCAGCAGCCAAGATCGCCTAGCGGGAGATGAGACCCAGTACTTC,CASSQDRLAGDETQYF,TRBV4-2,TRBJ2-5,few,TRBD2
TGTGCCAGCAGCTTGATCACTAGCGGGTATAGGAGAACAGATACGCAGTATTTT,CASSLITSGYRRTDTQYF,TRBV5-8,TRBJ2-3,many,TRBD2
TGTGCCAGTGCCAGTCCTCTGACGGGACAGGGGTACGAGCAGTACTTC,CASASPLTGQGYEQYF,TRBV19,TRBJ2-7,many,TRBD1
TGTGCCACCAGTGGTTCGGACAGGGTAGCGGGAGGAGTCACCGGGGAGCTGTTTTTT,CATSGSDRVAGGVTGELFF,TRBV24-1,TRBJ2-2,-,TRBD2
TGTGCCAGCACCCAGGGGGGACTAGCGCCGTACTTC,CASTQGGLAPYF,TRBV12-3/TRBV12-4,TRBJ2-7,many,TRBD2
TGCAGTGCTAGGTCAGGACTCGAGGGGTACTACGAGCAGTACTTC,CSARSGLEGYYEQYF,TRBV20-1,TRBJ2-7,many,-
TGCAGTGCTAGTCCCCAGGAGAGGGGTTCACCCCTCCACTTT,CSASPQERGSPLHF,TRBV20-1,TRBJ1-6,many,-
TGTGCCATCAGTGAGTCTACAGTGAGGGGTAGCACCGGGGAGCTGTTTTTT,CAISESTVRGSTGELFF,TRBV10-3,TRBJ2-2,many,-
TGTGCCAGCAGCCTAGAGGGAGCCGATACGCAGTATTTT,CASSLEGADTQYF,TRBV11-3,TRBJ2-3,-,-
TGCAGCGCAGGACAGGGATCGACCTACGAGCAGTACTTC,CSAGQGSTYEQYF,TRBV29-1,TRBJ2-7,many,TRBD1
TGTGCCAGCAGCTTCGACAGGGGGAATTCACCCCTCCACTTT,CASSFDRGNSPLHF,TRBV7-2,TRBJ1-6,many,TRBD1
TGTGCCAGTAGTATAGGGTGGTCTAGCAATCAGCCCCAGCATTTT,CASSIGWSSNQPQHF,TRBV19,TRBJ1-5,-,-
TGTGCCTGGAGTCTCCGACAGGTCCGCACAGATACGCAGTATTTT,CAWSLRQVRTDTQYF,TRBV30,TRBJ2-3,many,-
TGTGCCAGCAGCTATGGGGACGGGTTAGGAGGCTACACCTTC,CASSYGDGLGGYTF,TRBV7-9,TRBJ1-2,many,-
TGCAGTGCAAGCACCGGGGCGGGCGAGCAGTACTTC,CSASTGAGEQYF,TRBV20-1,TRBJ2-7,-,-
TGTGCCAGCAGTCCGGGTGGACAAGACTCCTACAATGAGCAGTTCTTC,CASSPGGQDSYNEQFF,TRBV28,TRBJ2-1,many,-
TGCGCCAGCAGCCAAGGTCCCTCACCCCTCCACTTT,CASSQGPSPLHF,TRBV4-1,TRBJ1-6,many,-
TGTGCCAGCAGTACAACTAGCGGGATCGCCGAGCAGTACTTC,CASSTTSGIAEQYF,TRBV6-2/TRBV6-3,TRBJ2-7,many,TRBD2
TGTGCCAGCAGCTCCTTTGGGCCCACAGATACGCAGTATTTT,CASSSFGPTDTQYF,TRBV11-2,TRBJ2-3,many,-
TGTGCCAGCAGCGCACTTCGTAGCGGGAGCACCGGGGAGCTGTTTTTT,CASSALRSGSTGELFF,TRBV11-2,TRBJ2-2,many,TRBD2